The rows below give T cell receptor beta chains drawn from one sample of a study of CD8 T cells in Susac syndrome. Each CDR3 protein gets one entry after TCRdb re-called the immunoSEQ multiplex PCR reads with MiXCR. The table records 130,000 to 150,000 distinct CDR3 sequences, approximately 95% of them present only once. Sequencing input: CD8+ T cells from PBMCs. The receptors here all came from a human donor in good health. The CDR3 runs from the conserved cysteine through the conserved F or W. D genes are given only for firm matches. Expanded clones are given a class, and other clones once, few, many or no size at all.

D gene,J gene,V gene,clone size,CDR3 protein,CDR3 DNA
-,TRBJ2-7,TRBV2,-,CASSDQAATYEQYF,TGTGCCAGCAGTGATCAGGCAGCCACCTACGAGCAGTACTTC
TRBD1,TRBJ1-5,TRBV12-3/TRBV12-4,few,CASSQDRGNQPQHF,TGTGCCAGCAGTCAGGACAGGGGCAATCAGCCCCAGCATTTT
-,TRBJ2-7,TRBV27,-,CATSPGQIPYEQYF,TGTGCCACCTCGCCAGGGCAGATCCCCTACGAGCAGTACTTC
-,TRBJ2-3,TRBV9,-,CASSEGLIGTDTQYF,TGTGCCAGCAGCGAGGGACTTATAGGCACAGATACGCAGTATTTT
TRBD2,TRBJ2-1,TRBV14,once,CASHLAGGYNEQFF,TGTGCCAGCCATCTAGCGGGGGGATACAATGAGCAGTTCTTC
TRBD2,TRBJ2-5,TRBV3-1,-,CASSQGTGGPETQYF,TGTGCCAGCAGCCAAGGTACGGGAGGGCCGGAGACCCAGTACTTC
-,TRBJ2-1,TRBV28,-,CASSSTSDEQFF,TGTGCCAGCAGTTCTACATCGGATGAGCAGTTCTTC
TRBD1,TRBJ1-1,TRBV27,-,CASRTGGTEAFF,TGTGCCAGCAGGACAGGGGGCACTGAAGCTTTCTTT
-,TRBJ2-7,TRBV12-3/TRBV12-4,few,CASSLFPEGYEQYF,TGTGCCAGCAGTTTGTTCCCAGAGGGGTACGAGCAGTACTTC
TRBD2,TRBJ2-5,TRBV7-6,-,CASSLPAGGPWETQYF,TGTGCCAGCAGCCTCCCAGCGGGAGGGCCGTGGGAGACCCAGTACTTC
TRBD2,TRBJ2-2,TRBV4-2,-,CASRGLATGELFF,TGTGCCAGCAGGGGACTAGCGACCGGGGAGCTGTTTTTT
TRBD1,TRBJ2-7,TRBV27,-,CASRGGTAAEQYF,TGTGCCAGCAGGGGTGGGACAGCGGCCGAGCAGTACTTC
-,TRBJ2-7,TRBV27,-,CASRRQWVQYF,TGTGCCAGCAGGCGACAGTGGGTGCAGTACTTC
-,TRBJ1-1,TRBV7-8,-,CASSLGKEEAFF,TGTGCCAGCAGCTTAGGGAAGGAGGAAGCTTTCTTT
TRBD1,TRBJ1-1,TRBV13,-,CASSLLTGVNTEAFF,TGTGCCAGCAGCCTACTAACAGGGGTGAACACTGAAGCTTTCTTT
-,TRBJ2-2,TRBV27,few,CASSGGSGELFF,TGTGCCAGCAGTGGAGGGTCCGGGGAGCTGTTTTTT
-,TRBJ2-7,TRBV18,-,CASSSSAYEQYF,TGTGCCAGCTCATCTTCAGCCTACGAGCAGTACTTC
-,TRBJ1-2,TRBV5-1,-,CASSTDSQGYTF,TGCGCCAGCAGCACGGACAGCCAAGGCTACACCTTC
TRBD2,TRBJ2-7,TRBV7-9,-,CASSYSSGLGEQYF,TGTGCCAGCAGCTACTCTAGCGGCCTGGGAGAGCAGTACTTC
TRBD2,TRBJ2-3,TRBV5-4,once,CASSLASSGFTDTQYF,TGTGCCAGCAGCTTGGCCTCTAGCGGGTTCACAGATACGCAGTATTTT
TRBD1,TRBJ1-1,TRBV27,-,CASSSTLDRASGFF,TGTGCCAGCAGTTCTACCCTAGACAGGGCGTCTGGTTTCTTT
-,TRBJ2-1,TRBV29-1,-,CSVFLDYNEQFF,TGCAGCGTTTTTCTGGATTACAATGAGCAGTTCTTC
TRBD2,TRBJ2-1,TRBV5-4,-,CASRGLAGANEQFF,TGTGCCAGCAGGGGACTAGCGGGTGCCAATGAGCAGTTCTTC
-,TRBJ2-3,TRBV29-1,-,CSVEVGITDTQYF,TGCAGCGTTGAAGTTGGCATCACAGATACGCAGTATTTT
-,TRBJ1-1,TRBV20-1,-,CSAWVNTEAFF,TGCAGTGCTTGGGTAAACACTGAAGCTTTCTTT
-,TRBJ2-7,TRBV28,-,CASSLPRSLYEQYF,TGTGCCAGCAGTTTGCCCCGGAGCCTCTACGAGCAGTACTTC
-,TRBJ2-7,TRBV6-1,once,CASGGEQYF,TGTGCCAGTGGAGGCGAGCAGTACTTC
-,TRBJ2-5,TRBV15,-,CATSLGVEETQYF,TGTGCCACCAGTCTAGGCGTAGAAGAGACCCAGTACTTC
-,TRBJ2-7,TRBV20-1,-,CSARDIDYYEQYF,TGCAGTGCTAGAGATATAGATTACTACGAGCAGTACTTC